Below are 21 T cell receptor beta chains sequenced from a single sample in a study of blood T cell repertoires in COVID-19. Assay used: immunoSEQ multiplex PCR; TCRdb lists only in-frame clones, some missing. This sample has 150,000 to 200,000 clones, with 81% found just once. Sequenced input: peripheral blood. All receptors derive from an elderly woman with COVID-19, enrolled during active disease.

The CDR3 spells CASSRRTGDSGNTIYF. The CDR3 nucleotides read TGTGCCAGCAGCAGACGGACAGGGGACTCTGGAAACACCATATATTTT. This chain connects TRBV7-2 to TRBJ1-3; 9 nucleotides agree with TRBD1. This CDR3 has 16 amino acids. The V gene's germline CDR1 is SGHTA and CDR2 FQGNSA. With V trimmed by 5 bases and J by 0 bases, 5 bases remained unmatched.

V usage is TRBV9 and J usage is TRBJ1-2, with unresolved D. CDR1 SGDLS and CDR2 YYNGEE come from the germline V gene. The CDR3 totals 11 residues. Trimming took off 5 bases at V and 6 bases at J, with 8 bases between the two ends. CDR3 nucleotides: TGTGCCAGCAGGGGAGGAAATGGCTACACCTTC. This sequence encodes CASRGGNGYTF. The whole variable domain, remainder taken from reference TRBV9 and TRBJ1-2, is DSGVTQTPKHLITATGQRVTLRCSPRSGDLSVYWYQQSLDQGLQFLIQYYNGEERAKGNILERFSAQQFPDLHSELNLSSLELGDSALYFCASRGGNGYTFGSGTRLTVV.

The CDR3 protein is CASSSSGGNQPQHF. Written as DNA, the CDR3 is TGTGCCAGCAGCTCCTCAGGGGGCAATCAGCCCCAGCATTTT. The gene calls are TRBV7-8 and TRBJ1-5; the D gene is possibly TRBD1 (6 bases). CDR3 size: 14 residues. Trimming took 4 bases from V and 2 from J, leaving 9 bases between them. Germline lookup yields CDR1 SGHVS and CDR2 FQNEAQ.

The CDR3 is CASRRTGSSYNEQFF. The CDR3 coding sequence is TGTGCCAGCAGGCGGACTGGAAGCTCCTACAATGAGCAGTTCTTC. J is TRBJ2-1 and V is TRBV7-9; D perhaps matches TRBD2 (5 bases). This CDR3 comprises 15 residues. In germline, CDR1 is SEHNR, CDR2 FQNEAQ (reference sequence). V dropped 6 bases and J dropped 0 bases, with 12 bases sitting between them. Based on the CDR3 plus reference TRBV7-9 and TRBJ2-1, the full variable domain is DTGVSQNPRHKITKRGQNVTFRCDPISEHNRLYWYRQTLGQGPEFLTYFQNEAQLEKSRLLSDRFSAERPKGSFSTLEIQRTEQGDSAMYLCASRRTGSSYNEQFFGPGTRLTVL.

This chain connects TRBV19 to TRBJ1-4; perhaps TRBD1 as D (5 bases). Germline loops: CDR1 LNHDA, CDR2 SQIVND (reference sequence). V shed 6 bases and J shed 4 bases, with 15 bases lying between them. The CDR3 runs to 15 residues. The CDR3 here is CASRSPGSVNEKLFF. The DNA of the CDR3 is TGTGCCAGTAGATCCCCAGGGTCCGTTAATGAAAAACTGTTTTTT.

V usage is TRBV6-5 and J usage is TRBJ1-5; D not resolved. Germline CDR1 and CDR2: MNHEY and SVGAGI. This CDR3 contains 15 residues. Trimming removed 7 bases at V and 2 bases at J, with 15 bases between. CDR3 residues: CASIYGQKGNQPQHF. In DNA, the CDR3 is TGTGCCAGCATATATGGGCAGAAAGGCAATCAGCCCCAGCATTTT.

The chain couples TRBV20-1 to TRBJ1-1; 8 nucleotides match TRBD1. V gave up 5 bases and J gave up 11 bases; unmatched junction bases: 4. Germline loops: CDR1 DFQATT, CDR2 SNEGSKA (reference sequence). This CDR3 is built from 10 residues. The CDR3 DNA reads TGCAGTGCTGTCCGGGACAGGGCTTTCTTT. Translation: CSAVRDRAFF.

The rearrangement uses TRBV5-5 and TRBJ1-4; D uncertain. CDR3 length: 18 residues. Germline V lookup: CDR1 SGHKS, CDR2 YYEKEE (reference sequence). The V gene lost 1 base and the J gene lost 0 bases, with 16 bases spanning the gap. Here the CDR3 reads CASSLSFGNVATNEKLFF. CDR3 coding DNA: TGTGCCAGCAGCTTGTCTTTCGGGAATGTCGCAACTAATGAAAAACTGTTTTTT. Looking up the rest from reference TRBV5-5 and TRBJ1-4 gives the full variable domain: DAGVTQSPTHLIKTRGQQVTLRCSPISGHKSVSWYQQVLGQGPQFIFQYYEKEERGRGNFPDRFSARQFPNYSSELNVNALLLGDSALYLCASSLSFGNVATNEKLFFGSGTQLSVL.

This chain joins TRBV15 and TRBJ1-4, with no clear D. V was cut by 1 base and J by 4 bases, with 22 bases left in between. Germline CDR1 LNHNV, CDR2 YYDKDF (reference sequence). The CDR3 is 19 amino acids. The CDR3 region is CATSRGGIGDYRGNEKLFF. CDR3 bases: TGTGCCACCAGCAGAGGAGGGATCGGGGATTATCGGGGTAATGAAAAACTGTTTTTT.

The chain has TRBV11-3 and TRBJ2-1, with 8 bases matching TRBD1. CDR3 length equals 16 residues. CDR1 is SGHNT, CDR2 YENEEA, per germline. With V trimmed by 6 bases and J by 1 base, 8 bases remained unmatched. This CDR3 is CASSSRDRGSYNEQFF. The CDR3 coding sequence is TGTGCCAGCAGTTCTCGTGACAGGGGTTCCTACAATGAGCAGTTCTTC.

The chain joins TRBV27 to TRBJ1-5; 10 nucleotides line up with TRBD1. V dropped 6 bases and J dropped 0; count of bases not matched to a gene: 8. This CDR3 spans 17 amino acids. CDR1 MNHEY and CDR2 SMNVEV come from the germline V gene (reference sequence). CDR3 DNA sequence: TGTGCCAGCAGCCCCCAGACAGGGGGCTTTAGCAATCAGCCCCAGCATTTT. This codes for CASSPQTGGFSNQPQHF.

As DNA, the CDR3 is TGTGCCAGCAGATCCCTCCACAGGGGGCTCACAGATACGCAGTATTTT. Amino acids: CASRSLHRGLTDTQYF. This chain uses TRBV5-8 with TRBJ2-3; TRBD1 matches 9 bases. The junction had 9 bases not matched to a gene; V was cut back by 5 bases and J by 2 bases. The germline V gene encodes CDR1 SGHTS and CDR2 YDEGEE. The CDR3 is 16 residues long. The complete variable domain, with remaining parts taken from reference TRBV5-8 and TRBJ2-3, reads EAGVTQSPTHLIKTRGQQATLRCSPISGHTSVYWYQQALGLGLQFLLWYDEGEERNRGNFPPRFSGRQFPNYSSELNVNALELEDSALYLCASRSLHRGLTDTQYFGPGTRLTVL.

V and J are TRBV6-5 and TRBJ1-3, with D maybe TRBD1 (6 bases). The CDR3 extends over 13 amino acids. Trimming removed 4 bases from V and 2 bases from J, with 6 bases in between. The germline gives CDR1 MNHEY, CDR2 SVGAGI. CDR3 coding DNA: TGTGCCAGCAGTTCAGGGGCTGGAAACACCATATATTTT. Translated: CASSSGAGNTIYF.

This chain uses TRBV7-2 with TRBJ2-7; D is possibly TRBD2 (6 bases). The germline CDR1 and CDR2 sequences are SGHTA and FQGNSA. CDR3 length: 17 amino acids. V shed 5 bases and J shed 3 bases, with 23 bases lying between them. DNA of the CDR3: TGTGCCAGCAGCCGGGTAAGGGACTGGAGACTTTTCTACGAGCAGTACTTC. As protein: CASSRVRDWRLFYEQYF.

This clone occurred many times. The DNA for the CDR3 is TGTGCCAGCAGCGGTAGCGGAGGCGAGACCGGGGAGCTGTTTTTT. Translating it yields CASSGSGGETGELFF. The genes are TRBV9 and TRBJ2-2, with D maybe TRBD2 (6 bases). Trimming removed 3 bases from V and 5 bases from J, with 14 bases in between. There are 15 residues in the CDR3. Germline V gene data show CDR1 as SGDLS and CDR2 as YYNGEE. The variable domain in full, completed from reference TRBV9 and TRBJ2-2, reads DSGVTQTPKHLITATGQRVTLRCSPRSGDLSVYWYQQSLDQGLQFLIQYYNGEERAKGNILERFSAQQFPDLHSELNLSSLELGDSALYFCASSGSGGETGELFFGEGSRLTVL.

This rearrangement joins TRBV7-9 to TRBJ2-7; 9 bases map to TRBD2. The CDR3 extends over 14 amino acids. V was clipped by 5 bases and J by 4 bases; unmatched bases: 6. In germline, CDR1 is SEHNR, CDR2 FQNEAQ (reference sequence). This chain's CDR3 is CASSRSGGTYEQYF. CDR3 bases: TGTGCCAGCAGCCGTAGCGGGGGCACGTACGAGCAGTACTTC.

This rearrangement joins TRBV7-2 to TRBJ2-3, with TRBD2 matching over 7 bases. The CDR3 runs 15 residues. The trim removed 5 bases at V and 0 bases at J, leaving 5 bases unmatched. Germline CDR1 reads SGHTA; CDR2 reads FQGNSA. CDR3 in DNA: TGTGCCAGCAGCCCCTGGACTAGTAGCACAGATACGCAGTATTTT. Protein product: CASSPWTSSTDTQYF. The full variable domain, rest sourced from reference TRBV7-2 and TRBJ2-3, is GAGVSQSPSNKVTEKGKDVELRCDPISGHTALYWYRQSLGQGLEFLIYFQGNSAPDKSGLPSDRFSAERTGGSVSTLTIQRTQQEDSAVYLCASSPWTSSTDTQYFGPGTRLTVL.

This clone has only a few counts. The chain is built from TRBV6-1 and TRBJ2-1; 9 positions agree with TRBD2. V lost 3 bases, J lost 6 bases, and 12 bases stayed unmatched. CDR1 and CDR2 from the germline V gene are MNHNS and SASEGT. The CDR3 consists of 17 residues. CDR3 bases: TGTGCCAGCAGTGACTGGATGGGTCTAGCGGGGCCCAATGAGCAGTTCTTC. Amino acids: CASSDWMGLAGPNEQFF.

V gene TRBV20-1 combines with J gene TRBJ2-1; TRBD2 agrees at 16 bases. Germline CDR1 is DFQATT and CDR2 is SNEGSKA (reference sequence). The CDR3 has 14 residues. V was clipped by 3 bases and J by 12 bases; unmatched bases: 5. Written as DNA, the CDR3 is TGCAGTGCTAGTGGGACTAGCGGGAGGGGAGTGCAGTTCTTC. This codes for CSASGTSGRGVQFF.

The chain combines TRBV7-8 with TRBJ1-2; D not resolved. The length of the CDR3 is 12 residues. The V end lost 1 base, the J end lost 6 bases, and 6 bases lay between the germline ends. Per germline, CDR1 SGHVS and CDR2 FQNEAQ. The CDR3 reads CASSLGQNGYTF. CDR3 DNA: TGTGCCAGCAGCTTAGGGCAGAATGGCTACACCTTC.

This chain links TRBV24-1 with TRBJ2-5; D uncertain. The CDR3 consists of 16 residues. Germline assignment: CDR1 KGHDR and CDR2 SFDVKD. V lost 0 bases to trimming and J lost 0 bases, with 10 bases between them. The CDR3 sequence: CATSDLNLADQETQYF. DNA of the CDR3: TGTGCCACCAGTGATTTGAATCTGGCAGACCAAGAGACCCAGTACTTC.